This TCR beta chain was sequenced in a study of beta chain features in type 1 diabetes. Overall study: Some 99 million sorted cells were examined across all samples.

A few counts support this clone. Sequenced material consisted of expressed TCRB transcripts (all of the isolated RNA was reverse transcribed). Here immunoSEQ multiplex PCR was the method, and the copy in TCRdb shows in-frame clones only, minus some. The sample has roughly 310,000 clones, about 11% seen once. CDR1 and CDR2 (germline): SGHNT, YYREEE (reference sequence). V lost 0 bases to trimming and J lost 2 bases, with 9 bases between them. This CDR3 region has 15 residues. The source is a woman in her 30s in good health. The chain joins TRBV5-4 to TRBJ1-3; tentative D call: TRBD1 (6 bases). The sample was naive CD4+ T cells from blood. In DNA, the CDR3 is TGTGCCAGCAGCTTGGGCAGGACAGCTGGAAACACCATATATTTT. This gives the protein CASSLGRTAGNTIYF.